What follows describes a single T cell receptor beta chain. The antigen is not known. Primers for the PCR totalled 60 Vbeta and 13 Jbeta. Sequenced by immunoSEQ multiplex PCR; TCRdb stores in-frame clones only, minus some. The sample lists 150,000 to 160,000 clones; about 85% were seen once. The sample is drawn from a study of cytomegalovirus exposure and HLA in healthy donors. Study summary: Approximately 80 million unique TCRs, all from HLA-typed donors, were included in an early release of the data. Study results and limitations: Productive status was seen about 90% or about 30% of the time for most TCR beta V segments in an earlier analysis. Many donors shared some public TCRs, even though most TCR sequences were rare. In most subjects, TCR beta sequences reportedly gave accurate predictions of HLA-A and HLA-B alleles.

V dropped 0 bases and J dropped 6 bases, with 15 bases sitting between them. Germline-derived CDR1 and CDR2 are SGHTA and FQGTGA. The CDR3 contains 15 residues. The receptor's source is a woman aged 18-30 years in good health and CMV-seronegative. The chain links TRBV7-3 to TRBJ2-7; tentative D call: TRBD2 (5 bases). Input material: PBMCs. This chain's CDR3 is CASSLTSAPFGEQYF. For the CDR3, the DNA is TGTGCCAGCAGCTTAACTAGCGCTCCTTTCGGCGAGCAGTACTTC. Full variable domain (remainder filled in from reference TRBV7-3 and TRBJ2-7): GAGVSQTPSNKVTEKGKYVELRCDPISGHTALYWYRQSLGQGPEFLIYFQGTGAADDSGLPNDRFFAVRPEGSVSTLKIQRTERGDSAVYLCASSLTSAPFGEQYFGPGTRLTVT.